This T cell receptor (beta chain) was sequenced during a study of cytomegalovirus exposure and HLA in healthy donors. As for the study in general: In a later analysis, the 130 or so validation repertoires were reported to have used the same platform as the roughly 700 first-cohort repertoires.

This CDR3 contains 12 residues. Germline CDR1 SGHTA, CDR2 FQGTGA. With 3 bases clipped from V and 10 bases from J, the junction kept 4 bases outside the gene matches. Assay used: immunoSEQ multiplex PCR; TCRdb lists only in-frame clones, some missing. The sample has more than 250,000 clones; about 92% are singletons. This sequence was found in a woman aged 25-40 years in good health and CMV-seronegative. Sequenced input: PBMCs. This chain joins TRBV7-3 and TRBJ2-3, with 7 bases aligning to TRBD2. The CDR3 DNA is TGTGCCAGCAGCTTTTGGGGGGGACCGCAGTATTTT. It specifies CASSFWGGPQYF.